This passage covers 15 T cell receptor beta chains from one sample sequenced in a study of graft-versus-host responses after intestinal transplantation. Using immunoSEQ multiplex PCR, the repertoire was profiled, and TCRdb retains in-frame clones only, with some absent. The sample records around 77,000 clones, about 94% being singletons. These receptors have no identified antigens. The source material was unstimulated CD8+ T cells sorted from spleen or lymph node cells, sampled before intestinal transplant. The origin of the receptors is a human donor who received an intestinal transplant.

The chain uses TRBV6-6 and TRBJ2-1; D gene uncertain. V was shortened by 7 bases and J by 5 bases, with 9 bases between the two germline ends. This CDR3 contains 12 residues. Germline V gives CDR1 MNHNY, CDR2 SVGAGI (reference sequence). DNA of the CDR3: TGTGCCAGCACGGATGGGCACAATGAGCAGTTCTTC. Amino acid sequence: CASTDGHNEQFF.

This chain links TRBV7-9 with TRBJ2-7; TRBD2 agrees at 7 bases. V gave up 6 bases and J gave up 0 bases; unmatched junction bases: 2. The CDR3 contains 13 residues. CDR1 and CDR2 from the germline V gene are SEHNR and FQNEAQ (reference sequence). CDR3 sequence (DNA): TGTGCCAGCAGGCGCGGGAGCTCCTACGAGCAGTACTTC. Encoded protein: CASRRGSSYEQYF.

The chain is built from TRBV7-6 and TRBJ1-3; D is unresolved. Germline V gene lookup returns CDR1 SGHVS and CDR2 FNYEAQ. This CDR3 contains 15 residues. Trimming took 5 bases from V and 1 from J, leaving 12 bases between them. The CDR3 DNA reads as TGTGCCAGCAGCATCTCGACGGGATCTGGAAACACCATATATTTT. Translating it yields CASSISTGSGNTIYF. Supplemented by reference TRBV7-6 and TRBJ1-3, the full variable domain reads GAGVSQSPRYKVTKRGQDVALRCDPISGHVSLYWYRQALGQGPEFLTYFNYEAQQDKSGLPNDRFSAERPEGSISTLTIQRTEQRDSAMYRCASSISTGSGNTIYFGEGSWLTVV.

This chain joins TRBV7-8 and TRBJ2-1; TRBD2 matches at 10 bases. Germline CDR1 SGHVS, CDR2 FQNEAQ. The CDR3 extends over 15 amino acids. V trimming: 5 bases; J trimming: 8 bases; junction bases outside the gene matches: 9. CDR3 loop: CASSAGLAARDEQFF. As DNA, the CDR3 is TGTGCCAGCAGCGCCGGACTAGCGGCCCGGGATGAGCAGTTCTTC.

The chain joins TRBV5-1 to TRBJ1-2; no firm D call. The V end lost 0 bases, the J end lost 4 bases, and 7 bases lay between the germline ends. Germline values: CDR1 SGHRS, CDR2 YFSETQ. CDR3 size: 13 residues. CDR3 region: CASSLAGVYGYTF. CDR3 nucleotide sequence: TGCGCCAGCAGCTTGGCCGGGGTCTATGGCTACACCTTC.

The chain has TRBV19 and TRBJ2-5; 10 bases fit TRBD1. The CDR3 sequence is 12 residues long. Losses at the gene ends were 6 bases for V and 11 bases for J; bases not matched to a gene: 6. Germline V gene lookup returns CDR1 LNHDA and CDR2 SQIVND (reference sequence). CDR3 coding DNA: TGTGCCAGTAGCGCCGGGACAGGGGAGCAGTACTTC. This codes for CASSAGTGEQYF.

V usage is TRBV28 and J usage is TRBJ2-1, with 7 bases identical to TRBD1. The V segment lost 5 bases and the J segment 2 bases; nucleotides outside the gene matches: 6. This CDR3 is built from 15 residues. CDR1 MDHEN and CDR2 SYDVKM come from the germline V gene. CDR3 sequence: CASSLPGQTYNEQFF. CDR3 sequence (DNA): TGTGCCAGCAGTCTCCCGGGACAGACCTACAATGAGCAGTTCTTC.

This rearrangement joins TRBV5-4 to TRBJ1-1; perhaps TRBD1 as D (6 bases). CDR1 is SGHNT, CDR2 YYREEE, per germline (reference sequence). The CDR3 is 14 amino acids. V dropped 5 bases and J dropped 0 bases, with 11 bases sitting between them. The CDR3 DNA is TGTGCCAGCAGGTCGGGACACATGAACACTGAAGCTTTCTTT. Its translation: CASRSGHMNTEAFF.

CDR3 loop: CASRDFTQYF. The CDR3, as DNA: TGCGCCAGCAGGGACTTCACCCAGTACTTC. This sequence joins TRBV10-2 and TRBJ2-5; TRBD2 might be the D (5 bases). Germline values: CDR1 WSHSY, CDR2 SAAADI. Trimming took 6 bases from V and 8 from J, leaving 7 bases between them. The CDR3 has 10 amino acids.

The chain combines TRBV15 with TRBJ1-5; D is ambiguous. The CDR3 runs to 14 residues. The ends were cut back, 0 bases at V and 4 bases at J, with 7 bases in the middle. The germline gives CDR1 LNHNV, CDR2 YYDKDF (reference sequence). CDR3 sequence: CATSREGGNQPQHF. The CDR3 region has the DNA TGTGCCACCAGCAGAGAAGGAGGGAATCAGCCCCAGCATTTT.

The chain employs TRBV27 and TRBJ1-1; the D gene is possibly TRBD1 (5 bases). CDR1 and CDR2 from the germline V gene are MNHEY and SMNVEV (reference sequence). This CDR3 has 13 residues. Deletions cut 6 bases from V and 11 bases from J, with 19 bases between. The CDR3 DNA reads as TGTGCCAGCAGCCCCGGCGGGGGGTTGGGGGCTTTCTTT. It encodes CASSPGGGLGAFF.

The chain has TRBV7-7 and TRBJ2-2; 7 bases are shared with TRBD2. Germline V gene sequence: CDR1 SSHAT, CDR2 FNYEAQ (reference sequence). The V segment lost 5 bases and the J segment 8 bases; nucleotides outside the gene matches: 2. This CDR3 spans 12 amino acids. This CDR3 is CASSPGRGELFF. Here the CDR3 DNA reads TGTGCCAGCAGCCCCGGGAGGGGGGAGCTGTTTTTT.

The V call is TRBV27, the J call TRBJ2-5; D is possibly TRBD1 (5 bases). The germline V gene encodes CDR1 MNHEY and CDR2 SMNVEV (reference sequence). This CDR3 is 16 amino acids long. V was shortened by 6 bases and J by 0 bases, with 17 bases between the two germline ends. The CDR3 DNA sequence: TGTGCCAGCAGACGGTCCCAGGGCCTTCACCAAGAGACCCAGTACTTC. It is translated as CASRRSQGLHQETQYF.

This chain connects TRBV13 to TRBJ2-1; 11 nucleotides agree with TRBD1. V dropped 5 bases and J dropped 5; count of bases not matched to a gene: 5. The CDR3 is 15 residues long. Per germline, CDR1 PRHDT and CDR2 FYEKMQ (reference sequence). CDR3 sequence: CASSRDRGLHNEQFF. The CDR3 nucleotides read TGTGCCAGCAGCCGGGACAGGGGGTTACACAATGAGCAGTTCTTC.

V is TRBV5-1 and J is TRBJ1-2, with D unresolved. V gave up 9 bases and J gave up 4 bases, with 16 bases separating them. CDR3 length: 13 amino acids. CDR1 and CDR2 from the germline V gene are SGHRS and YFSETQ. CDR3 protein: CATALEATYGYTF. CDR3 sequence (DNA): TGCGCCACCGCCTTAGAAGCGACCTATGGCTACACCTTC.